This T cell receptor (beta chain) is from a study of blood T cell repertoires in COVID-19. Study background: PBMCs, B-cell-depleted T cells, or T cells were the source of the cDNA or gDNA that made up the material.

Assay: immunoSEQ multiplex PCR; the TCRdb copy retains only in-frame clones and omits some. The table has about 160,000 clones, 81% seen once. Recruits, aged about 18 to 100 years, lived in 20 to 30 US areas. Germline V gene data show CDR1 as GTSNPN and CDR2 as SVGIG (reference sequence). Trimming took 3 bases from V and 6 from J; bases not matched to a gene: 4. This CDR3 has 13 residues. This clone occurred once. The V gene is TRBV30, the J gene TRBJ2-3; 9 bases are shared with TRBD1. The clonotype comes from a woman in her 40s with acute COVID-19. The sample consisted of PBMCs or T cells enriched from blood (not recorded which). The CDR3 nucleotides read TGTGCCTGGAGGACAGGGGGAGGTGATACGCAGTATTTT. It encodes CAWRTGGGDTQYF. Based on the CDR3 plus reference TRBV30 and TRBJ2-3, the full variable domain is SQTIHQWPATLVQPVGSPLSLECTVEGTSNPNLYWYRQAAGRGLQLLFYSVGIGQISSEVPQNLSASRPQDRQFILSSKKLLLSDSGFYLCAWRTGGGDTQYFGPGTRLTVL.